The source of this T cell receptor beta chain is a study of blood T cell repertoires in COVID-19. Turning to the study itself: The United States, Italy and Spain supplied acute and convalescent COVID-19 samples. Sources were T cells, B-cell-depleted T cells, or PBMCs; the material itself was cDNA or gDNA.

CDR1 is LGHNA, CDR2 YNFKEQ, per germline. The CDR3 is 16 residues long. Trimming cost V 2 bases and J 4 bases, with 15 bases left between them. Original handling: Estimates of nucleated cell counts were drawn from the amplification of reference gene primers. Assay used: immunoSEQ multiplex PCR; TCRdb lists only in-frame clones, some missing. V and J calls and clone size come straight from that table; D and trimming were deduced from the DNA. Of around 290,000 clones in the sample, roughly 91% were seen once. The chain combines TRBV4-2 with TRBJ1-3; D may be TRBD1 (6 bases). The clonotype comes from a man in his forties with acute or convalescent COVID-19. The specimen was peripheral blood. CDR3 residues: CASSQLFGTRGNTIYF. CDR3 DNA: TGTGCCAGCAGCCAACTTTTTGGGACACGCGGAAACACCATATATTTT.